Listed below are T cell receptor beta chains from one sample, sequenced in a study of blood T cell repertoires in COVID-19. The table came from immunoSEQ multiplex PCR; TCRdb's copy has only in-frame clones and leaves some out. The sample lists around 280,000 clones, around 92% occurring once. What was sequenced was peripheral blood. The receptors were sampled from a woman aged 25 to 39 with COVID-19, enrolled during active disease. Each CDR3 is given with its conserved first and last residue. A D gene is named only where the DNA matches it firmly.

CASSHSGVSGYEQYF	TRBV4-2	TRBJ2-7	NA
CASSPLWNSIQETQYF	TRBV11-2	TRBJ2-5	NA
CASSELNRDRGRIWAEAFF	TRBV6-1	TRBJ1-1	TRBD1
CASSQDWRDSNYGYTF	TRBV3-1/TRBV3-2	TRBJ1-2	NA
CASSYGEASEETQYF	TRBV13	TRBJ2-5	NA
CASSRNSVATNEKLFF	TRBV6-6	TRBJ1-4	NA
CASSRDSSLYGYTF	TRBV6-5	TRBJ1-2	TRBD1
CASSLDTLEQYF	TRBV5-4	TRBJ2-7	NA
CASSQGQTAKNIQYF	TRBV14	TRBJ2-4	NA
CASSALDRSSNQPQHF	TRBV18	TRBJ1-5	NA
CASRGPPSVEQYF	TRBV27	TRBJ2-7	NA
CASSRGTGKNTQYF	TRBV7-9	TRBJ2-3	NA
CASSTSLGLEQYF	TRBV11-2	TRBJ2-7	NA
CASSRPDRGSSYEQYF	TRBV5-1	TRBJ2-7	TRBD1
CASSPGTSGRGDTQYF	TRBV7-9	TRBJ2-3	TRBD2
CASSSGLAGRNEQFF	TRBV11-3	TRBJ2-1	TRBD2
CATRRASSSGANVLTF	TRBV19	TRBJ2-6	NA
CASSPGGGAVSYNEQFF	TRBV19	TRBJ2-1	TRBD1
CASSLDSMNTEAFF	TRBV7-9	TRBJ1-1	NA
CASSLGLVGETQYF	TRBV5-1	TRBJ2-5	NA
CASSFDEIRGLAF	TRBV5-4	TRBJ1-2	TRBD1
CAWSVPGGAIRYEQYF	TRBV30	TRBJ2-7	NA
CASKPQGAPNQPQHF	TRBV19	TRBJ1-5	TRBD1
CASSFAGGNQPQHF	TRBV11-2	TRBJ1-5	NA
CSAGTGVEAFF	TRBV29-1	TRBJ1-1	TRBD1
CASMSGTGSNQPQHF	TRBV19	TRBJ1-5	TRBD1
CASSQAGQGRTEAFF	TRBV4-1	TRBJ1-1	TRBD1
CASSHLLAGADEQYF	TRBV4-1	TRBJ2-7	TRBD2
CASSHHRANYGYTF	TRBV3-1/TRBV3-2	TRBJ1-2	NA
CAWSPTQGAYGYTF	TRBV30	TRBJ1-2	TRBD1
CASSRDGGSGNTIYF	TRBV19	TRBJ1-3	NA
CASSLEGTQGITDTQYF	TRBV5-6	TRBJ2-3	NA